Sequencing of this T cell receptor beta chain was carried out in a study of blood T cells in healthy people across ages. The study, taken as a whole, reports: TCR beta diversity, measured per million T cells, fell in a roughly linear way with age.

The second PCR ran roughly 7 to 12 cycles with a sample-barcoded 5' primer and J-beta primers. TCRdb re-analysed the 5' RACE reads in MiXCR, keeping a single row per CDR3 protein. Of 1.5 million to 2 million distinct CDR3 sequences listed, approximately 28% are singletons. Note on this clonotype: Antigen: not known.

Germline CDR1 and CDR2: DFQATT and SNEGSKA (reference sequence). J lost 1 base, V lost 2 bases, and 4 bases had no gene match. The CDR3 sequence is 15 residues long. Sequencing input: blood. The V call is TRBV20-1, the J call TRBJ2-1; 8 positions match TRBD1. This receptor was taken from a woman in her twenties or thirties in good health. The CDR3: CSARQTGGSYNEQFF. The CDR3 nucleotides read TGCAGTGCTAGACAAACAGGGGGTTCCTACAATGAGCAGTTCTTC.